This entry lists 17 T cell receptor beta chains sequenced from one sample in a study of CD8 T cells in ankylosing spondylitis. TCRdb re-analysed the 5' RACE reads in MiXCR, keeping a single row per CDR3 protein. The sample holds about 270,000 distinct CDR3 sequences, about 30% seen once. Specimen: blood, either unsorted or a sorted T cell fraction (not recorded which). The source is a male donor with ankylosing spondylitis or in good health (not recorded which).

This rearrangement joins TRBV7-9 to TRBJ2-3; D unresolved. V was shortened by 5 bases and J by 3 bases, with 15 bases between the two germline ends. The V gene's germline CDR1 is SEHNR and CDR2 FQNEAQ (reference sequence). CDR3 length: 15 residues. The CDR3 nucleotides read TGTGCCAGCAGCCCTCTTTGGGGTGAGACAGATACGCAGTATTTT. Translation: CASSPLWGETDTQYF.

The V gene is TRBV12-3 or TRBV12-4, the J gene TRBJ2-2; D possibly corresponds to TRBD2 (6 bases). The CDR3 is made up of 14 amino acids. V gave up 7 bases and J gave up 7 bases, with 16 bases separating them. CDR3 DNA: TGTGCCAGCACCCGGGGACCCGGGGGCGGGGAGCTGTTTTTT. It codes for CASTRGPGGGELFF.

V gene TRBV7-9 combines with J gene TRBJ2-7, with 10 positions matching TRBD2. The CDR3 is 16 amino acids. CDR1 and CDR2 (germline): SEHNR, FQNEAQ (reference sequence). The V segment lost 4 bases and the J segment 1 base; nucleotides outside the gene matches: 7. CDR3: CASSYPGTSDSYEQYF. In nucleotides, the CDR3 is TGTGCCAGCAGCTACCCAGGGACTAGCGATTCCTACGAGCAGTACTTC. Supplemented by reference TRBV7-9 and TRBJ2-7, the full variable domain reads DTGVSQNPRHKITKRGQNVTFRCDPISEHNRLYWYRQTLGQGPEFLTYFQNEAQLEKSRLLSDRFSAERPKGSFSTLEIQRTEQGDSAMYLCASSYPGTSDSYEQYFGPGTRLTVT.

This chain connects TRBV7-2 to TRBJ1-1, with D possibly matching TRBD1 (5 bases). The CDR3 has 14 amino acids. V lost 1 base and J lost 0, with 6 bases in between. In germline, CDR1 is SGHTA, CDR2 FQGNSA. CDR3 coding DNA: TGTGCCAGCAGCTTAGAGGGGTTGAACACTGAAGCTTTCTTT. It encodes CASSLEGLNTEAFF.

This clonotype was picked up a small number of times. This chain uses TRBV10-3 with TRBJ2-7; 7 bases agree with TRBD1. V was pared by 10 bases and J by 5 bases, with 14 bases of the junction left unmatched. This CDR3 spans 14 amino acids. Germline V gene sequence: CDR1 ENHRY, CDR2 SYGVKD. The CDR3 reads CATRPTGIFHEQYF. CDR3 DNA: TGTGCCACGAGACCGACAGGGATCTTCCACGAGCAGTACTTC.

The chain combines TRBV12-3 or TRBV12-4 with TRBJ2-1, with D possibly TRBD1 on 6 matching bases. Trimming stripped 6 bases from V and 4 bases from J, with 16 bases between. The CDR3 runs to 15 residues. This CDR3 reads CASSRDRTSYNEQFF. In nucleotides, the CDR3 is TGTGCCAGCAGCCGTGACAGGACCTCATACAATGAGCAGTTCTTC.

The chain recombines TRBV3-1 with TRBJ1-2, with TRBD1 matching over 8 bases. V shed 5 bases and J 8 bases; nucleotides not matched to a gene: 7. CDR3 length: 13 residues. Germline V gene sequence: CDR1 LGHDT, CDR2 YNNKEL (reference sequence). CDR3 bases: TGTGCCAGCAGCACCCAGGGGGCTGGGGGCTACACCTTC. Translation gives CASSTQGAGGYTF. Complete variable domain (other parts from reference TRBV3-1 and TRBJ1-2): DTAVSQTPKYLVTQMGNDKSIKCEQNLGHDTMYWYKQDSKKFLKIMFSYNNKELIINETVPNRFSPKSPDKAHLNLHINSLELGDSAVYFCASSTQGAGGYTFGSGTRLTVV.

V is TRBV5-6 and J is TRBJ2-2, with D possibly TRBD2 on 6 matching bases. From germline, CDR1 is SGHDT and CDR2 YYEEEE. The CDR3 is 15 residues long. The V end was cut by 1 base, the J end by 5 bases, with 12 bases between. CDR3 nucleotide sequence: TGTGCCAGCAGCTTGTTAGCGGTGACAACCGGGGAGCTGTTTTTT. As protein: CASSLLAVTTGELFF.

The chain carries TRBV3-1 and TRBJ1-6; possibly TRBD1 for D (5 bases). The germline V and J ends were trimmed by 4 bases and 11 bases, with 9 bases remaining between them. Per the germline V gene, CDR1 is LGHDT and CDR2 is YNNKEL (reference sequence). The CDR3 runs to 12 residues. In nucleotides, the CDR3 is TGTGCCAGCAGCCGAAAGGGGACACCCCTCCACTTT. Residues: CASSRKGTPLHF. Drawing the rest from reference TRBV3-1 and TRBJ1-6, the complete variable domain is DTAVSQTPKYLVTQMGNDKSIKCEQNLGHDTMYWYKQDSKKFLKIMFSYNNKELIINETVPNRFSPKSPDKAHLNLHINSLELGDSAVYFCASSRKGTPLHFGNGTRLTVT.

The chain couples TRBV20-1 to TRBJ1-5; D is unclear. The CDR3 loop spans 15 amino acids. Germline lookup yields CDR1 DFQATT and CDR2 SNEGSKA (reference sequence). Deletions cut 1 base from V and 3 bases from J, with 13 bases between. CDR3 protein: CSARVGGSANQPQHF. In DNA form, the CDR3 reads TGCAGTGCTAGAGTTGGAGGGTCCGCCAATCAGCCCCAGCATTTT.

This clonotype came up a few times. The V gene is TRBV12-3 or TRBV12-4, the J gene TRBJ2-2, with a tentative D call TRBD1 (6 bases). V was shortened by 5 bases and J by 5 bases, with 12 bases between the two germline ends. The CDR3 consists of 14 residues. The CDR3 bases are TGTGCCAGCAGTCCAAACAGGGTTACCGGGGAGCTGTTTTTT. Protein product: CASSPNRVTGELFF.

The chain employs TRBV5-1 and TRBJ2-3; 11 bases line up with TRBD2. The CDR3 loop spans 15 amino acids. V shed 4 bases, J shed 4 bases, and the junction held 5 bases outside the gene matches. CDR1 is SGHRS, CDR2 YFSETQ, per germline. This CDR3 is CASSTTSGAPDTQYF. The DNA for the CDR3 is TGCGCCAGCAGCACGACTAGCGGGGCCCCAGATACGCAGTATTTT.

Here the CDR3 reads CASSSRVAEQYF. As DNA, the CDR3 is TGCGCCAGCAGCTCCAGGGTCGCCGAGCAGTACTTC. This sequence joins TRBV5-1 and TRBJ2-7, with a tentative D call TRBD1 (5 bases). The CDR3 has 12 residues. Germline V gives CDR1 SGHRS, CDR2 YFSETQ. V was cut by 3 bases and J by 6 bases, with 10 bases left in between.

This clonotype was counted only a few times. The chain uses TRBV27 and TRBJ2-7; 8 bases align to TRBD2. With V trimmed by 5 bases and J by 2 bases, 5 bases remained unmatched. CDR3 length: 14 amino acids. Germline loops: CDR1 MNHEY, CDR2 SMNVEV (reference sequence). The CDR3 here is CASSLSGAAYEQYF. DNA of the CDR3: TGTGCCAGCAGTCTTAGCGGGGCAGCCTACGAGCAGTACTTC.

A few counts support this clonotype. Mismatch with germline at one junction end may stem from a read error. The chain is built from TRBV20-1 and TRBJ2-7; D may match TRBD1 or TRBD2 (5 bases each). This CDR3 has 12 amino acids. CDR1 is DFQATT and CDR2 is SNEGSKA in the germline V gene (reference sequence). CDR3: CSARGDPYEQYF. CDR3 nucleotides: TGCAGTGCGAGAGGGGATCCCTACGAGCAGTACTTC.

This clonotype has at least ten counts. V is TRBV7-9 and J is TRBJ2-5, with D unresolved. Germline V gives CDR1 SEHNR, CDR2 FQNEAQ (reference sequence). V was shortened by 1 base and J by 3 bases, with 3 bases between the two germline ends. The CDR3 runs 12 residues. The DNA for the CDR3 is TGTGCCAGCAGCTTAGTGGAAGAGACCCAGTACTTC. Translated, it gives CASSLVEETQYF.

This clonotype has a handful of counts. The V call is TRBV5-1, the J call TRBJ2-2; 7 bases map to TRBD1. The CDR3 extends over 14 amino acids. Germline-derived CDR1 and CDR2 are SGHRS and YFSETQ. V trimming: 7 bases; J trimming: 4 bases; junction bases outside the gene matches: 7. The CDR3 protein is CASGLTGVTGELFF. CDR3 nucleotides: TGCGCCAGCGGGCTAACAGGGGTCACCGGGGAGCTGTTTTTT.